Listed here are 18 T cell receptor beta chains from one sample, sequenced in a study of early T cells in non-severe SARS-CoV-2 infection. Each CDR3 protein is one row after TCRdb ran MiXCR on the 5' RACE reads. Of about 25,000 distinct CDR3 sequences listed, 4.8% are singletons. Specimen: whole blood. All receptors come from an adult who was a healthcare worker with PCR-confirmed SARS-CoV-2 infection or an uninfected control (not recorded which).

Only a few counts were recorded for this clonotype. V and J are TRBV12-3 or TRBV12-4 and TRBJ1-3; no clear D. This CDR3 region has 15 residues. V was trimmed by 3 bases and J by 0 bases, leaving 9 bases between them. DNA for the CDR3: TGTGCCAGCAGTTTTCGGGCGTCCTCTGGAAACACCATATATTTT. This encodes CASSFRASSGNTIYF.

This clonotype was seen repeatedly, ten times or more. The chain joins TRBV2 to TRBJ2-7, with 9 bases matching TRBD2. J was trimmed by 2 bases and V by 7 bases; bases with no gene match: 9. Germline CDR1 is SNHLY and CDR2 is FYNNEI. The CDR3 contains 15 residues. The CDR3 DNA reads TGTGCCAGCACCAAAGAGACTAGCGGACCCTACGAGCAGTACTTC. It codes for CASTKETSGPYEQYF.

This clonotype was counted between two and nine times. The CDR3 DNA follows: TGCAGTGCTAGCAGCCAGGGCCGTATCGGGAACACTGAAGCTTTCTTT. This translates into CSASSQGRIGNTEAFF. This sequence joins TRBV20-1 and TRBJ1-1; tentative D call: TRBD1 (5 bases). The CDR3 consists of 16 residues. The V and J ends lost 3 bases and 1 base respectively, with 18 bases between them. Germline-derived CDR1 and CDR2 are DFQATT and SNEGSKA (reference sequence).

This clonotype was counted at least ten times. This chain links TRBV6-5 with TRBJ1-5, with 7 bases identical to TRBD1. The V gene end was trimmed by 5 bases and the J gene end by 4 bases; junction bases not matched to a gene: 8. CDR3 length: 15 amino acids. CDR1 and CDR2 from the germline V gene are MNHEY and SVGAGI. The CDR3 here is CASSGVGGGNQPQHF. The CDR3 nucleotides read TGTGCCAGCAGTGGGGTAGGGGGCGGTAATCAGCCCCAGCATTTT.

The CDR3 bases are TGCAGCGTCTTCGCAACTAATGAAAAACTGTTTTTT. This codes for CSVFATNEKLFF. V and J are TRBV29-1 and TRBJ1-4; D not resolved. Trimming left V 6 bases short and J 0 bases short, with 5 bases between. Germline CDR1 is SQVTM and CDR2 is ANQGSEA. The CDR3 covers 12 residues.

This clonotype was counted at least ten times. The CDR3 is CAWKVGGRRSNQPQHF. The DNA for the CDR3 is TGTGCCTGGAAAGTCGGGGGACGGAGGAGCAATCAGCCCCAGCATTTT. V is TRBV30 and J is TRBJ1-5; perhaps TRBD1 as D (5 bases). Germline values: CDR1 GTSNPN, CDR2 SVGIG (reference sequence). The CDR3 contains 16 residues. V was trimmed by 4 bases and J by 1 base, leaving 17 bases between them.

This clonotype occurred a few times. The chain employs TRBV28 and TRBJ1-1; unclear D gene. This CDR3 has 13 residues. Trimming took 8 bases from V and 1 from J, leaving 11 bases between them. Germline V gives CDR1 MDHEN, CDR2 SYDVKM. The CDR3 region is CASERDSNTEAFF. CDR3 sequence (DNA): TGTGCCAGCGAGCGGGATTCGAACACTGAAGCTTTCTTT.

This clonotype has a count of ten or more. V gene TRBV20-1 combines with J gene TRBJ2-3, with 7 bases fitting TRBD1. Trimming took 5 bases from V and 2 from J; bases not matched to a gene: 4. This CDR3 contains 13 residues. Germline V gives CDR1 DFQATT, CDR2 SNEGSKA (reference sequence). CDR3 region: CSADREPTDTQYF. As DNA, the CDR3 is TGCAGTGCTGACAGGGAGCCCACAGATACGCAGTATTTT.

This clonotype was seen only a few times. The chain links TRBV7-2 to TRBJ1-1; maybe TRBD1 (6 bases). Trimming took 5 bases from V and 1 from J, leaving 17 bases between them. Germline V gene data show CDR1 as SGHTA and CDR2 as FQGNSA. This CDR3 has 16 amino acids. CDR3 sequence reads: CASSVGDIGPNTEAFF. CDR3 coding DNA: TGTGCCAGCAGCGTCGGGGACATAGGCCCGAACACTGAAGCTTTCTTT.

This clonotype was recorded a few times. This chain links TRBV7-9 with TRBJ2-5; D uncertain. V was trimmed by 2 bases and J by 2 bases, leaving 6 bases between them. This CDR3 has 13 amino acids. The germline V gene encodes CDR1 SEHNR and CDR2 FQNEAQ (reference sequence). Written as DNA, the CDR3 is TGTGCCAGCAGCTTAAGAGATCAAGAGACCCAGTACTTC. Amino acid sequence: CASSLRDQETQYF.

This clonotype showed up many times. The chain links TRBV29-1 to TRBJ2-7, with 12 bases fitting TRBD2. The germline gives CDR1 SQVTM, CDR2 ANQGSEA. The CDR3 loop spans 13 amino acids. The DNA of the CDR3 is TGCAGTGCCACTAGCGGGAGGTTGTACGAGCAGTACTTC. This encodes CSATSGRLYEQYF.

This clonotype was seen a handful of times. This rearrangement joins TRBV7-9 to TRBJ2-3; D unclear. The CDR3 totals 16 residues. Trimming cost V 3 bases and J 2 bases, with 15 bases left between them. Germline CDR1 SEHNR, CDR2 FQNEAQ (reference sequence). The CDR3 spells CASSFGQSRITDTQYF. The CDR3 nucleotides read TGTGCCAGCAGCTTCGGCCAGAGCCGGATCACAGATACGCAGTATTTT.

This clonotype was seen ten or more times. J is TRBJ2-3 and V is TRBV13; D gene uncertain. There are 15 residues in the CDR3. V lost 3 bases and J 4 bases, leaving 14 bases between the germline ends. Germline V gene data show CDR1 as PRHDT and CDR2 as FYEKMQ (reference sequence). The CDR3 sequence is CASSLAPAPSDTQYF. CDR3 nucleotides: TGTGCCAGCAGCTTGGCGCCAGCTCCTTCAGATACGCAGTATTTT.

This clonotype appeared many times. The chain carries TRBV12-3 or TRBV12-4 and TRBJ2-7; 11 nucleotides match TRBD1. This CDR3 region has 15 residues. V lost 1 base to trimming and J lost 3 bases; unmatched junction nucleotides: 2. The CDR3 loop is CASSLGGTGGYEQYF. CDR3 bases: TGTGCCAGCAGTTTAGGTGGGACAGGGGGCTACGAGCAGTACTTC.

Notes on this clonotype: A much bigger clone sits one base away, suggesting this may be a read error. The rearrangement links TRBV11-2 to TRBJ2-7; unclear D gene. The V gene's germline CDR1 is SGHAT and CDR2 FQNNGV. The CDR3 contains 13 residues. The DNA for the CDR3 is TGTGCCAGCAGCTTAGATCCCGGCTACAAGCAGTACTTC. This translates into CASSLDPGYKQYF.

This chain joins TRBV11-2 and TRBJ2-7; the match to TRBD1 covers 7 bases. The V gene end was trimmed by 4 bases and the J gene end by 4 bases; junction bases not matched to a gene: 10. Germline V gene sequence: CDR1 SGHAT, CDR2 FQNNGV. This CDR3 region has 15 residues. This CDR3 reads CASSSTRGQGYEQYF. DNA of the CDR3: TGTGCCAGCAGCTCTACTAGGGGGCAGGGTTACGAGCAGTACTTC.

This clonotype was seen repeatedly, ten times or more. The J gene is TRBJ2-5, the V gene TRBV5-1; 8 bases line up with TRBD1. V dropped 0 bases and J dropped 7; count of bases not matched to a gene: 2. Germline V gene lookup returns CDR1 SGHRS and CDR2 YFSETQ. The CDR3 is made up of 13 amino acids. CDR3: CASSLDTGGTQYF. The CDR3 DNA is TGCGCCAGCAGCTTGGACACAGGGGGGACCCAGTACTTC.

This clonotype was found a few times. V gene TRBV6-1 combines with J gene TRBJ1-4; tentative D call: TRBD1 (6 bases). The V and J ends lost 4 bases and 7 bases respectively, with 16 bases between them. The CDR3 sequence is 15 residues long. CDR1 MNHNS and CDR2 SASEGT come from the germline V gene. CDR3 DNA sequence: TGTGCCAGCAGTGCGGTGAGGGGGATCGGTGAAAAACTGTTTTTT. Translated, it gives CASSAVRGIGEKLFF.